This TCR beta chain was captured in a study of shared clonotypes between healthy human individuals. Overall study context: Each donor contributed plates that comprised three CD4 naive, three CD4 memory, two CD8 naive and one CD8 memory.

V gave up 3 bases and J gave up 3 bases, with 15 bases separating them. CDR3 length: 15 amino acids. Germline V gene data show CDR1 as MDHEN and CDR2 as SYDVKM. Profiled with immunoSEQ multiplex PCR; TCRdb holds only in-frame clones, not every one. The table records 800,000 to 1,200,000 clones, approximately 80% of them present only once. Each sample came from a Caucasian adult donor living in Nashville, Tennessee. A CD45RA+ naive subset and a CD45RA-negative memory subset were split from CD4+ cells. The chain uses TRBV28 and TRBJ2-7; D may correspond to TRBD1 or TRBD2 (5 bases each). Sequenced sample: memory CD4+ T cells from PBMCs. Documented subset: CD45RA-negative fraction. The TCR comes from a man younger than 35 in good health. Some clones in this sample may be carry-over from other donors' samples. The CDR3 DNA reads as TGTGCCAGCAGTTTTGGGACGCTTAGTAACTACGAGCAGTACTTC. Translated: CASSFGTLSNYEQYF.